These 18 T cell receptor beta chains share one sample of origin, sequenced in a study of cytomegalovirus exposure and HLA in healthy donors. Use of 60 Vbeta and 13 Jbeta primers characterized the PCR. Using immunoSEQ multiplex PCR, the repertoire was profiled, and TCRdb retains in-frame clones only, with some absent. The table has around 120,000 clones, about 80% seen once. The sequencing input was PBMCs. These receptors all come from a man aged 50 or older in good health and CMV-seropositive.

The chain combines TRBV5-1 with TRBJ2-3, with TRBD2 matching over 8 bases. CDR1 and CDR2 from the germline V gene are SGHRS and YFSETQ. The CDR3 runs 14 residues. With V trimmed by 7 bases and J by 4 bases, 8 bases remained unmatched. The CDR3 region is CASCLRGAPDTQYF. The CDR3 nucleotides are TGCGCCAGCTGTTTGCGGGGGGCCCCAGATACGCAGTATTTT.

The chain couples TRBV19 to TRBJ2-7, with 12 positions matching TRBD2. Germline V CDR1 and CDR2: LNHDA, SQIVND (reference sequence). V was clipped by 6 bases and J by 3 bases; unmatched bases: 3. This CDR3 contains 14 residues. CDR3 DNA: TGTGCCAGTAGGAGGACTAGCGGGAACTACGAGCAGTACTTC. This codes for CASRRTSGNYEQYF.

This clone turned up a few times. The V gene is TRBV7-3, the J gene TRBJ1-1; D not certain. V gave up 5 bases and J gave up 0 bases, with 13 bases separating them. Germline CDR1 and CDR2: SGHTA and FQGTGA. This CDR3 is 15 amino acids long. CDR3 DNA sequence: TGTGCCAGCAGCGCTCAACCAGGTATGAACACTGAAGCTTTCTTT. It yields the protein CASSAQPGMNTEAFF. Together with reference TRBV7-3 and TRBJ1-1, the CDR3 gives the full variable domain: GAGVSQTPSNKVTEKGKYVELRCDPISGHTALYWYRQSLGQGPEFLIYFQGTGAADDSGLPNDRFFAVRPEGSVSTLKIQRTERGDSAVYLCASSAQPGMNTEAFFGQGTRLTVV.

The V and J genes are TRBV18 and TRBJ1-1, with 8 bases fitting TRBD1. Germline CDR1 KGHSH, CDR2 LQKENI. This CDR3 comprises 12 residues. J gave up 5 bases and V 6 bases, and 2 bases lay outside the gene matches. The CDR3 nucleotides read TGTGCCAGCTCTAGGGACAGGACTGAAGCTTTCTTT. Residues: CASSRDRTEAFF.

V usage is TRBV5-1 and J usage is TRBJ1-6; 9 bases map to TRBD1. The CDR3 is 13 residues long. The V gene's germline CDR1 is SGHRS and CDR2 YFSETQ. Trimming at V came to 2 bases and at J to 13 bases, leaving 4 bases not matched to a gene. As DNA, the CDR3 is TGCGCCAGCAGCTTTGAGACAGGGGGTCCCCTCCACTTT. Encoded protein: CASSFETGGPLHF. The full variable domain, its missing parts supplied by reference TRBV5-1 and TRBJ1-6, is KAGVTQTPRYLIKTRGQQVTLSCSPISGHRSVSWYQQTPGQGLQFLFEYFSETQRNKGNFPGRFSGRQFSNSRSEMNVSTLELGDSALYLCASSFETGGPLHFGNGTRLTVT.

The CDR3 coding sequence is TGTGCCAGCAGTGATCGGGGCAATGAGCAGTTCTTC. It translates to CASSDRGNEQFF. The chain couples TRBV25-1 to TRBJ2-1, with D possibly matching TRBD2 (5 bases). The CDR3 runs 12 residues. Trimming took 3 bases from V and 6 from J, leaving 6 bases between them. Per germline, CDR1 MGHDK and CDR2 SYGVNS. Full variable domain (rest looked up from reference TRBV25-1 and TRBJ2-1): EADIYQTPRYLVIGTGKKITLECSQTMGHDKMYWYQQDPGMELHLIHYSYGVNSTEKGDLSSESTVSRIRTEHFPLTLESARPSHTSQYLCASSDRGNEQFFGPGTRLTVL.

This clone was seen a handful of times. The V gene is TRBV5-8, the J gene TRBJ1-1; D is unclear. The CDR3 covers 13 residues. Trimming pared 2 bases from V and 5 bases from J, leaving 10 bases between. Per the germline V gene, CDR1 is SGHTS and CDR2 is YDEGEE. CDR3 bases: TGTGCCAGCAGCTTTGAAGTGCGTACTGAAGCTTTCTTT. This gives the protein CASSFEVRTEAFF.

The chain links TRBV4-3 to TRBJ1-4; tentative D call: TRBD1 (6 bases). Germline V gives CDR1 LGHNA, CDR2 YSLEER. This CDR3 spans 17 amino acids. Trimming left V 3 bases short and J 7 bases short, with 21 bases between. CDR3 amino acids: CASSHVRGRGFGEKLFF. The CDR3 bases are TGCGCCAGCAGCCATGTCCGAGGCAGGGGTTTTGGTGAAAAACTGTTTTTT.

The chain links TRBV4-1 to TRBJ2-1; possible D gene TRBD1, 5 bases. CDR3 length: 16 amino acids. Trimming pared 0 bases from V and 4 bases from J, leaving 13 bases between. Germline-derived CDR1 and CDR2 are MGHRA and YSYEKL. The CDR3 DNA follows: TGCGCCAGCAGCCAAGATGGAAGGGGAACGTACAATGAGCAGTTCTTC. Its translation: CASSQDGRGTYNEQFF.

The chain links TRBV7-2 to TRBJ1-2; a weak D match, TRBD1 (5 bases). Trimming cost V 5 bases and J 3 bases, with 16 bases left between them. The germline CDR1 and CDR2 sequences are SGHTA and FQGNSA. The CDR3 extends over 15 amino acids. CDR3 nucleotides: TGTGCCAGCAGCCCCGGGGGGAGGATGGACTATGGCTACACCTTC. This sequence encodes CASSPGGRMDYGYTF.

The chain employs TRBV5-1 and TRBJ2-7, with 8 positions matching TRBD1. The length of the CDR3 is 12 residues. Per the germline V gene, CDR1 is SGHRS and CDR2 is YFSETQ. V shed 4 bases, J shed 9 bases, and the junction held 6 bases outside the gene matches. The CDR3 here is CASSVTGGVQYF. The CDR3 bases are TGCGCCAGCAGCGTTACAGGGGGAGTGCAGTACTTC.

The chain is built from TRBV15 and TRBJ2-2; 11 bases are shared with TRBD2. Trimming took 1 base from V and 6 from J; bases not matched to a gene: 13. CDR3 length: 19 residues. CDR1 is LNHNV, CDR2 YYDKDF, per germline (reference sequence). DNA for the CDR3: TGTGCCACCAGCAGAGGGGGTAGCGGGAGGGCCGGGGGTGCCGGGGAGCTGTTTTTT. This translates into CATSRGGSGRAGGAGELFF.

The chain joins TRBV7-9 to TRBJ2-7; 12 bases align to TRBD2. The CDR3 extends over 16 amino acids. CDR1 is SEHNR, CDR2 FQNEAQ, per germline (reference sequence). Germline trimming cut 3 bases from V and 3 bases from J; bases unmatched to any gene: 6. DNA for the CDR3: TGTGCCAGCAGCTTCAACCCGGGACTAGCGGGCTACGAGCAGTACTTC. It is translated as CASSFNPGLAGYEQYF.

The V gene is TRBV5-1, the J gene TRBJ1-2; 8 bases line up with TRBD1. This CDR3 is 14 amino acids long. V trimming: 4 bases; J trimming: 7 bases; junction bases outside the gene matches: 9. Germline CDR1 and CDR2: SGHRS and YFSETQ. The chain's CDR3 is CASSTGQGLFGYTF. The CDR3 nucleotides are TGCGCCAGCAGCACCGGACAGGGTCTTTTTGGCTACACCTTC.

CDR3: CAWSQKTSGVNQPQHF. CDR3 coding DNA: TGTGCCTGGAGTCAAAAAACTTCAGGGGTTAATCAGCCCCAGCATTTT. The rearrangement joins TRBV30 to TRBJ1-5; D is perhaps TRBD1 (6 bases). V shed 2 bases and J shed 4 bases, with 18 bases lying between them. This CDR3 is 16 amino acids long. The V gene's germline CDR1 is GTSNPN and CDR2 SVGIG (reference sequence).

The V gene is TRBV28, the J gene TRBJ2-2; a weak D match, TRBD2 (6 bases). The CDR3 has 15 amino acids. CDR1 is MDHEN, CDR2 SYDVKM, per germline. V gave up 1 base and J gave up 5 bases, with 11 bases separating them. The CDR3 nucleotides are TGTGCCAGCAGTTTATCTGGGGGAGGTACCGGGGAGCTGTTTTTT. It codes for CASSLSGGGTGELFF.

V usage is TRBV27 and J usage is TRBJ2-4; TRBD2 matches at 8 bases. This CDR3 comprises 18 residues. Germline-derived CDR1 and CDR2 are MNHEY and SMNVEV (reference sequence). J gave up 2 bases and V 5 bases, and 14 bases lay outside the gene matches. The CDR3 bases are TGTGCCAGCAGTCCCGGTGACAGCGGGAGTTTCTCCAAAAACATTCAGTACTTC. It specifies CASSPGDSGSFSKNIQYF.

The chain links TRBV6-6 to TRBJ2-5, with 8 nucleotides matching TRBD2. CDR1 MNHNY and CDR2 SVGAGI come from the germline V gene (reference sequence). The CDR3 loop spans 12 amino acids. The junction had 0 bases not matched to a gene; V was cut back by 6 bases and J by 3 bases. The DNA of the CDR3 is TGTGCCAGCAGACTAGCGGAAGAGACCCAGTACTTC. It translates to CASRLAEETQYF.